This paragraph reports one T cell receptor beta chain. What it binds is not known. Clones were read by immunoSEQ multiplex PCR, and TCRdb kept only the in-frame ones, dropping some. The top ten hold 1.1% of the sample, which has over 45,000 clones, approximately 84% seen once. The data were obtained in a study of OX40 agonist ivuxolimab in advanced cancers. Whole-study context: Among those treated, three patients had partial responses, one with hepatocellular carcinoma and two with cutaneous melanoma.

Regarding the study as a whole: Relative to CD4+, CD8+ T cells held more expanded clones on average. CD4+ and CD8+ blood T cells expanded clonally by week 6 at 0.1 to 3.0 mg/kg. Some patients who did not respond also had low normalized T-cell clonal expansion.

Germline trimming cut 6 bases from V and 5 bases from J; bases unmatched to any gene: 8. The CDR3 totals 15 residues. The germline V gene encodes CDR1 LGHNA and CDR2 YSLEER. The material was CD4+ or CD8+ T cells sorted from blood, obtained in a trial of the OX40 agonist ivuxolimab. This chain connects TRBV4-3 to TRBJ2-1, with 9 bases fitting TRBD2. This receptor was taken from an adult with an advanced solid tumor such as melanoma, head and neck, liver or kidney cancer. The DNA of the CDR3 is TGCGCCAGCAGTATAGCGGGGGTTCGGGACAATGAGCAGTTCTTC. It specifies CASSIAGVRDNEQFF.